This TCR beta chain was sequenced during a study of beta chain features in type 1 diabetes. Across the whole study: Age, gender and cell yields were alike across patients and healthy donors.

Sorting with CD45RO/CCR7/CD25/CD127/CD95/CD27 yielded naive, central memory, regulatory and stem-like memory CD4+ cells. The V end was cut by 6 bases, the J end by 11 bases, with 22 bases between. The germline V gene has CDR1 MNHEY and CDR2 SVGAGI. The CDR3 is 14 residues long. This clone came up a few times. As every portion of the isolated RNA was reverse transcribed, the sequencing read expressed TCRB transcripts. Assay used: immunoSEQ multiplex PCR; TCRdb lists only in-frame clones, some missing. This sample yields over 500,000 clones, of which 15% to 19% are seen a single time; around 0.095% belongs to the top ten.

The sample taken for sequencing was naive CD4+ T cells from blood. The TCR originated in a man aged 18-30 years in good health. The V call is TRBV6-5, the J call TRBJ1-1, with TRBD1 as a possible D gene (5 bases). In nucleotides, the CDR3 is TGTGCCAGCAGCCTGACAGTAGGTCGGCCAATTGCTTTCTTT. It is translated as CASSLTVGRPIAFF.